This passage covers 17 T cell receptor beta chains from one sample sequenced in a study of T cell repertoires in cytomegalovirus infection. TCRdb fed the reads into MiXCR, producing one record per CDR3 protein. The table shows about 920,000 distinct CDR3 sequences, with about a third occurring only once. These receptors have no known antigen. The input for sequencing was cultured CD8+ T cells from PBMCs, taken from culture after CMV antigen stimulation. Every receptor here comes from a human donor in good health (CMV status not recorded). Some clones in this sample may be carry-over from other donors' samples.

This clonotype has at least ten counts. This chain connects TRBV11-3 to TRBJ1-1, with TRBD1 matching over 11 bases. CDR1 and CDR2 from the germline V gene are SGHNT and YENEEA. CDR3 size: 17 residues. V lost 7 bases, J lost 8 bases, and 18 bases stayed unmatched. The CDR3 reads CASKSPPRDRGFEEAFF. In DNA, the CDR3 is TGTGCCAGCAAATCCCCCCCCCGGGACAGGGGGTTCGAGGAAGCTTTCTTT.

This clonotype was found a few times. This chain connects TRBV4-1 to TRBJ1-1; D is ambiguous. Germline V CDR1 and CDR2: MGHRA, YSYEKL. The V end was cut by 0 bases, the J end by 1 base, with 15 bases between. The CDR3 loop spans 17 amino acids. CDR3 DNA sequence: TGCGCCAGCAGCCAAGATATACCACAACGGGCGAACACTGAAGCTTTCTTT. This encodes CASSQDIPQRANTEAFF.

The table lists this clonotype with a few counts. The genes are TRBV7-9 and TRBJ2-1; TRBD1 aligns across 10 bases. The germline V gene has CDR1 SEHNR and CDR2 FQNEAQ (reference sequence). V trimming: 5 bases; J trimming: 8 bases; junction bases outside the gene matches: 6. CDR3 size: 14 residues. Here the CDR3 DNA reads TGTGCCAGCAGCCCCTGGACAGGGGGATATGAGCAGTTCTTC. It codes for CASSPWTGGYEQFF. Based on the CDR3 plus reference TRBV7-9 and TRBJ2-1, the full variable domain is DTGVSQNPRHKITKRGQNVTFRCDPISEHNRLYWYRQTLGQGPEFLTYFQNEAQLEKSRLLSDRFSAERPKGSFSTLEIQRTEQGDSAMYLCASSPWTGGYEQFFGPGTRLTVL.

The rearrangement joins TRBV6-6 to TRBJ1-2, with D possibly matching TRBD1 (5 bases). The germline V gene has CDR1 MNHNY and CDR2 SVGAGI (reference sequence). Deletions cut 5 bases from V and 7 bases from J, with 23 bases between. This CDR3 contains 16 residues. The CDR3 region is CASSNYRSDTTVGYTF. The CDR3 coding sequence is TGTGCCAGCAGTAATTACCGATCGGACACGACGGTTGGCTACACCTTC.

This clonotype was counted at least ten times. This chain connects TRBV7-8 to TRBJ2-1; 7 nucleotides align to TRBD2. This CDR3 has 15 residues. Losses at the gene ends were 1 base for V and 3 bases for J; bases not matched to a gene: 3. The germline V gene encodes CDR1 SGHVS and CDR2 FQNEAQ. The CDR3 loop is CASSLGAGVYNEQFF. The CDR3 DNA reads TGTGCCAGCAGCTTAGGGGCGGGGGTCTACAATGAGCAGTTCTTC.

The chain recombines TRBV5-6 with TRBJ2-1, with a possible D match to TRBD2 (6 bases). V dropped 4 bases and J dropped 2 bases, with 13 bases sitting between them. The germline CDR1 and CDR2 sequences are SGHDT and YYEEEE. This CDR3 comprises 15 residues. CDR3 protein: CASSRGVTPYNEQFF. The CDR3 region has the DNA TGTGCCAGCAGCCGCGGGGTGACCCCCTACAATGAGCAGTTCTTC. The full variable domain, in which reference TRBV5-6 and TRBJ2-1 provide the parts outside the CDR3, is DAGVTQSPTHLIKTRGQQVTLRCSPKSGHDTVSWYQQALGQGPQFIFQYYEEEERQRGNFPDRFSGHQFPNYSSELNVNALLLGDSALYLCASSRGVTPYNEQFFGPGTRLTVL.

The rearrangement joins TRBV3-1 to TRBJ2-3, with D perhaps matching TRBD1 (5 bases). Germline V CDR1 and CDR2: LGHDT, YNNKEL (reference sequence). CDR3 length: 15 residues. V dropped 2 bases and J dropped 1 base, with 10 bases sitting between them. The CDR3 protein is CASSQRGSGTDTQYF. In DNA form, the CDR3 reads TGTGCCAGCAGCCAAAGGGGATCCGGCACAGATACGCAGTATTTT.

The rearrangement links TRBV12-3 or TRBV12-4 to TRBJ2-7, with TRBD1 as a possible D gene (6 bases). The CDR3 loop spans 12 amino acids. V gave up 5 bases and J gave up 6 bases, with 11 bases separating them. DNA for the CDR3: TGTGCCAGCAGTGTGTGGGGGCTCGAGCAGTACTTC. It encodes CASSVWGLEQYF.

This clonotype was detected a few times. J is TRBJ1-1 and V is TRBV7-9, with D perhaps TRBD1 (6 bases). Trimming shortened V by 5 bases and J by 2 bases, and 18 bases separated the two germline ends. From germline, CDR1 is SEHNR and CDR2 FQNEAQ (reference sequence). CDR3 length: 16 amino acids. The chain's CDR3 is CASSLEWAGENTEAFF. In nucleotides, the CDR3 is TGTGCCAGCAGCCTTGAGTGGGCAGGGGAAAACACTGAAGCTTTCTTT.

Worth noting for this clonotype: Germline and junction disagree at one end, which may indicate a read error. V and J are TRBV2 and TRBJ2-6, with TRBD1 identical over 9 bases. The CDR3 is made up of 15 amino acids. Per the germline V gene, CDR1 is SNHLY and CDR2 is FYNNEI. The DNA for the CDR3 is TGTGCCAGCGCTACAGGGGGCTCTGGGACCAACGTCCTGACTTTC. It translates to CASATGGSGTNVLTF.

The rearrangement joins TRBV6-5 to TRBJ1-5; D unclear. Germline-derived CDR1 and CDR2 are MNHEY and SVGAGI. V lost 6 bases to trimming and J lost 0 bases, with 12 bases between them. This CDR3 comprises 15 residues. For the CDR3, the DNA is TGTGCCAGCAGCGAACACGGTTATAGCAATCAGCCCCAGCATTTT. This sequence encodes CASSEHGYSNQPQHF.

Only a few counts were recorded for this clonotype. The chain is built from TRBV7-2 and TRBJ1-2; D is unresolved. CDR3 length: 13 residues. Germline loops: CDR1 SGHTA, CDR2 FQGNSA. V lost 10 bases and J 7 bases, leaving 19 bases between the germline ends. The CDR3 here is CATYDIGKGGYTF. The DNA for the CDR3 is TGTGCCACTTACGACATTGGGAAGGGTGGCTACACCTTC.

The chain carries TRBV27 and TRBJ2-5, with TRBD1 matching 9 bases. In germline, CDR1 is MNHEY, CDR2 SMNVEV (reference sequence). CDR3 length: 14 amino acids. Losses at the gene ends were 8 bases for V and 5 bases for J; bases not matched to a gene: 9. Here the CDR3 reads CASGGQGFVETQYF. In nucleotides, the CDR3 is TGTGCCAGCGGGGGACAGGGATTTGTGGAGACCCAGTACTTC.

This clonotype came up many times. V is TRBV18 and J is TRBJ1-5; D gene ambiguous. Per the germline V gene, CDR1 is KGHSH and CDR2 is LQKENI. The V end lost 3 bases, the J end lost 1 base, and 10 bases lay between the germline ends. CDR3 length: 15 residues. The CDR3 DNA follows: TGTGCCAGCTCACCCCCCCGGGAAAGCAATCAGCCCCAGCATTTT. Amino acids: CASSPPRESNQPQHF.

V usage is TRBV20-1 and J usage is TRBJ2-1; 7 bases are a match to TRBD2. With 3 bases clipped from V and 1 base from J, the junction kept 6 bases outside the gene matches. This CDR3 is 15 amino acids long. Germline-derived CDR1 and CDR2 are DFQATT and SNEGSKA (reference sequence). The CDR3 reads CSASGGFISYNEQFF. The CDR3 nucleotides read TGCAGTGCTAGCGGGGGGTTCATATCCTACAATGAGCAGTTCTTC.

The CDR3 coding sequence is TGCGCCAGCCGATTGCGGGGTTTGGACGAGCAGTACTTC. It specifies CASRLRGLDEQYF. The chain couples TRBV5-1 to TRBJ2-7, with D tentatively TRBD2 (6 bases). V lost 7 bases and J lost 5, with 16 bases in between. Per the germline V gene, CDR1 is SGHRS and CDR2 is YFSETQ. This CDR3 is 13 amino acids long.

CDR3 in amino acids: CASSESGGRRQFF. The CDR3 DNA sequence: TGTGCCAGCAGCGAGAGCGGGGGGAGACGGCAGTTCTTC. J is TRBJ2-1 and V is TRBV9, with TRBD2 matching 9 bases. This CDR3 comprises 13 residues. V shed 3 bases, J shed 12 bases, and the junction held 7 bases outside the gene matches. Germline CDR1 SGDLS, CDR2 YYNGEE.